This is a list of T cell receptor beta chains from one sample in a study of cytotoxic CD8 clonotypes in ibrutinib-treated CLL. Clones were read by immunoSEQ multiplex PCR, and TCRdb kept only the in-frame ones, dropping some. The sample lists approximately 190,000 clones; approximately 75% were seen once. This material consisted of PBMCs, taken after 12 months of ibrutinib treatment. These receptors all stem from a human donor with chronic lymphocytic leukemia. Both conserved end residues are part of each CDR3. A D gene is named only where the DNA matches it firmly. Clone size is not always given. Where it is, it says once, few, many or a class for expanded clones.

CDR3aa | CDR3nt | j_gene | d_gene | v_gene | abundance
CASSTTGGEADTQYF | TGTGCCAGTAGTACAACAGGGGGAGAGGCGGATACGCAGTATTTT | TRBJ2-3 | TRBD1 | TRBV19 | .
CASSIESGIRYEQYF | TGTGCCAGTAGTATAGAGTCTGGGATCCGCTACGAGCAGTACTTC | TRBJ2-7 | . | TRBV19 | once
CASSAFRVYNEQFF | TGTGCCAGCAGTGCCTTCCGGGTTTACAATGAGCAGTTCTTC | TRBJ2-1 | . | TRBV27 | .
CASSPLGQGRYEQYF | TGTGCCAGCAGTCCCCTGGGACAGGGGAGGTACGAGCAGTACTTC | TRBJ2-7 | TRBD1 | TRBV27 | .
CASSQDWRDYGYTF | TGTGCCAGCAGCCAAGATTGGAGAGACTATGGCTACACCTTC | TRBJ1-2 | . | TRBV4-2 | .
CASSLSTGDYNEQFF | TGCGCCAGCAGCTTGTCGACCGGGGACTACAATGAGCAGTTCTTC | TRBJ2-1 | . | TRBV5-1 | once
CASRPTSGSEQYF | TGTGCCAGCAGGCCGACTAGTGGAAGCGAGCAGTACTTC | TRBJ2-7 | . | TRBV6-5 | .
CASSHPGLAGTTNEQFF | TGCGCCAGCAGCCATCCCGGACTAGCGGGGACAACCAATGAGCAGTTCTTC | TRBJ2-1 | TRBD2 | TRBV4-1 | .
CASSLEAGSTEAFF | TGCGCCAGCAGCTTGGAGGCAGGAAGCACTGAAGCTTTCTTT | TRBJ1-1 | . | TRBV5-1 | .
CASRENTEAFF | TGTGCCAGCAGGGAAAACACTGAAGCTTTCTTT | TRBJ1-1 | . | TRBV6-1 | .
CASSLHGQGEQPQHF | TGTGCCAGCAGTTTACACGGACAGGGTGAGCAGCCCCAGCATTTT | TRBJ1-5 | TRBD1 | TRBV27 | .
CAWRRREGRSYEQYF | TGTGCCTGGAGGAGGAGGGAGGGCCGCTCCTACGAGCAGTACTTC | TRBJ2-7 | TRBD2 | TRBV30 | .
CASSQDWVGGEETQYF | TGCGCCAGCAGCCAAGATTGGGTCGGGGGGGAAGAGACCCAGTACTTC | TRBJ2-5 | TRBD2 | TRBV4-1 | .
CASSLGSAGETQYF | TGCGCCAGCAGCTTGGGTTCGGCGGGCGAGACCCAGTACTTC | TRBJ2-5 | . | TRBV5-1 | .
CASPKSGSSYNEQFF | TGTGCCAGCCCGAAAAGCGGGAGCTCCTACAATGAGCAGTTCTTC | TRBJ2-1 | TRBD2 | TRBV28 | once
CATQRDTEAFF | TGTGCCACGCAGAGGGACACTGAAGCTTTCTTT | TRBJ1-1 | . | TRBV10-3 | .
CATSPRGESYEQYF | TGTGCCACCTCGCCTCGCGGGGAATCCTACGAGCAGTACTTC | TRBJ2-7 | . | TRBV18 | few
CAITRGGTDTQYF | TGTGCCATCACTAGGGGGGGCACAGATACGCAGTATTTT | TRBJ2-3 | . | TRBV10-3 | .
CASSVAPGGMYEQYF | TGTGCCAGCAGCGTAGCCCCCGGGGGCATGTACGAGCAGTACTTC | TRBJ2-7 | . | TRBV9 | .
CASSPRPNEQFF | TGTGCCAGCAGCCCCCGGCCCAATGAGCAGTTCTTC | TRBJ2-1 | . | TRBV7-9 | once
CASKTGGNQPQHF | TGTGCCAGCAAAACAGGGGGGAATCAGCCCCAGCATTTT | TRBJ1-5 | TRBD1 | TRBV7-2 | .
CASGAGGGSDTEAFF | TGCGCCTCAGGGGCAGGGGGCGGATCGGACACTGAAGCTTTCTTT | TRBJ1-1 | TRBD1 | TRBV10-1 | .
CASSQLPTGIYGYTF | TGCGCCAGCAGCCAATTGCCCACGGGGATCTATGGCTACACCTTC | TRBJ1-2 | . | TRBV4-1 | .
CASTPFRDRGAETQYF | TGTGCCAGCACCCCTTTCCGGGACAGGGGGGCGGAGACCCAGTACTTC | TRBJ2-5 | TRBD1 | TRBV7-6 | few
CASSQRLAGEYNEQFF | TGTGCCAGCAGCCAGAGACTAGCGGGAGAGTACAATGAGCAGTTCTTC | TRBJ2-1 | TRBD2 | TRBV4-2 | .
CASSLTRDRNEQFF | TGTGCCAGCAGCTTAACGAGAGACAGAAATGAGCAGTTCTTC | TRBJ2-1 | . | TRBV7-9 | .
CASPTRVAEQETQYF | TGCGCCAGCCCAACCAGGGTAGCGGAACAAGAGACCCAGTACTTC | TRBJ2-5 | . | TRBV23-1 | .
CASSATSGQLEAFF | TGTGCCAGCAGCGCAACCTCCGGACAGCTTGAAGCTTTCTTT | TRBJ1-1 | . | TRBV9 | .
CASSPPPDGNQPQHF | TGTGCCAGCAGTCCGCCACCCGATGGGAATCAGCCCCAGCATTTT | TRBJ1-5 | . | TRBV2 | .
CASSSITRGGSGYEQYF | TGTGCCAGCAGTTCGATAACACGGGGCGGCTCGGGCTACGAGCAGTACTTC | TRBJ2-7 | . | TRBV28 | .
CASSARTGGSNQPQHF | TGCGCCAGCAGCGCCCGAACAGGGGGCAGCAATCAGCCCCAGCATTTT | TRBJ1-5 | TRBD1 | TRBV4-1 | .
CASSDDPGDRGGDEQFF | TGTGCCAGCAGCGATGACCCCGGGGACAGGGGTGGGGATGAGCAGTTCTTC | TRBJ2-1 | TRBD1 | TRBV7-8 | .
CASSLGFPNSPLHF | TGTGCCAGCAGCTTGGGTTTCCCGAATTCACCCCTCCACTTT | TRBJ1-6 | . | TRBV5-6 | .
CASSLVASGYQETQYF | TGTGCCAGCAGCTTAGTGGCTAGCGGGTACCAAGAGACCCAGTACTTC | TRBJ2-5 | TRBD2 | TRBV7-8 | few
CASSLEQGLTEAFF | TGTGCCAGCAGCTTAGAGCAAGGCCTCACTGAAGCTTTCTTT | TRBJ1-1 | . | TRBV11-2 | .
CASSTGRRVGDTQYF | TGTGCCAGTAGTACGGGACGCAGGGTGGGCGATACGCAGTATTTT | TRBJ2-3 | . | TRBV19 | .
CASSLLTRDRGYNEQFF | TGCGCCAGCAGCTTGCTGACCCGGGACAGGGGATACAATGAGCAGTTCTTC | TRBJ2-1 | TRBD1 | TRBV5-1 | few
CSVQPTGNEQYF | TGCAGCGTCCAGCCAACAGGGAACGAGCAGTACTTC | TRBJ2-7 | . | TRBV29-1 | .
CSARENYGYTF | TGCAGTGCTAGGGAAAACTATGGCTACACCTTC | TRBJ1-2 | . | TRBV20-1 | .
CASSPTPRGTEAFF | TGTGCCAGCTCACCCACCCCGCGGGGGACTGAAGCTTTCTTT | TRBJ1-1 | . | TRBV18 | few
CSVELEAGELYEQYF | TGCAGCGTTGAATTAGAAGCGGGGGAACTCTACGAGCAGTACTTC | TRBJ2-7 | TRBD2 | TRBV29-1 | .
CASIRSATDTQYF | TGTGCCAGCATCCGATCTGCCACAGATACGCAGTATTTT | TRBJ2-3 | . | TRBV2 | .
CASSLAQTSGPYEQYF | TGTGCCAGCAGTTTAGCCCAGACTAGCGGTCCCTACGAGCAGTACTTC | TRBJ2-7 | TRBD2 | TRBV28 | .